This is a list of T cell receptor beta chains from one sample in a study of blood T cell repertoires in COVID-19. Measured with immunoSEQ multiplex PCR; TCRdb has only the in-frame clones, and not every one. This table holds roughly 78,000 clones, around 89% found once. Sequenced material: peripheral blood. The origin of the receptors is a man in his sixties with acute or convalescent COVID-19. CDR3s include the opening cysteine and the closing phenylalanine or tryptophan. D genes are given only for firm matches. Clone size is shown for a subset of rows, as once, few, many or a class of expanded clone.

len	d_gene	v_gene	j_gene	abundance	CDR3aa	CDR3nt
14	TRBD1	TRBV10-1	TRBJ2-1	NA	CASRGQGANNEQFF	TGCGCCAGCAGGGGACAGGGGGCTAACAATGAGCAGTTCTTC
12	TRBD1	TRBV6-5	TRBJ2-7	NA	CAVGQVEYEQYF	TGTGCCGTGGGACAGGTTGAGTACGAGCAGTACTTC
14	TRBD1	TRBV5-1	TRBJ1-1	NA	CASSFTGVDTEAFF	TGCGCCAGCAGCTTCACAGGGGTCGACACTGAAGCTTTCTTT
13	NA	TRBV19	TRBJ2-7	once	CASSIGGYYEQYF	TGTGCCAGTAGTATTGGGGGCTACTACGAGCAGTACTTC
14	TRBD1	TRBV9	TRBJ2-7	NA	CASSPGQSTYEQYF	TGTGCCAGCTCCCCGGGACAGTCCACCTACGAGCAGTACTTC
16	TRBD2	TRBV5-1	TRBJ2-1	once	CASSPSLAGIYNEQFF	TGCGCCAGCAGCCCCTCCTTAGCGGGGATATACAATGAGCAGTTCTTC
14	NA	TRBV30	TRBJ1-6	NA	CAWSLGQPWSPLHF	TGTGCCTGGAGCTTAGGACAGCCCTGGTCACCCCTCCACTTT
13	NA	TRBV12-3/TRBV12-4	TRBJ2-2	once	CASSLLLAGELFF	TGTGCCAGCAGTTTATTACTAGCAGGGGAGCTGTTTTTT
12	TRBD2	TRBV9	TRBJ2-7	once	CARAGGIYEQYF	TGTGCCAGGGCCGGGGGGATTTACGAGCAGTACTTC
18	TRBD2	TRBV18	TRBJ2-1	NA	CASSPVLAGLGSYNEQFF	TGTGCCAGCTCACCGGTACTAGCGGGGCTAGGCTCCTACAATGAGCAGTTCTTC
13	NA	TRBV5-1	TRBJ2-5	NA	CASSFDSRGTQYF	TGCGCCAGCAGCTTCGATTCACGAGGGACCCAGTACTTC
15	NA	TRBV11-2	TRBJ2-5	NA	CASSPEVQPQETQYF	TGTGCCAGCAGCCCAGAGGTCCAGCCTCAAGAGACCCAGTACTTC
14	NA	TRBV5-1	TRBJ2-3	NA	CASSLLDPTDTQYF	TGCGCCAGCAGCTTGTTAGATCCCACAGATACGCAGTATTTT